One sample yielded the 27 T cell receptor beta chains listed below, sequenced in a study of blood T cell repertoires in COVID-19. Generated by immunoSEQ multiplex PCR, the TCRdb table keeps only in-frame clones and is missing some. This table has 130,000 to 150,000 clones, approximately 88% appearing once. Specimen: peripheral blood. These receptors were obtained from a woman aged 45-65 years with acute or convalescent COVID-19.

V is TRBV27 and J is TRBJ1-1; possibly TRBD1 for D (5 bases). The germline V gene encodes CDR1 MNHEY and CDR2 SMNVEV (reference sequence). V was trimmed by 2 bases and J by 6 bases, leaving 13 bases between them. The length of the CDR3 is 14 residues. This CDR3 reads CASSLRGVGPEAFF. The CDR3 DNA sequence: TGTGCCAGCAGTTTACGGGGGGTTGGCCCTGAAGCTTTCTTT.

The chain combines TRBV7-8 with TRBJ1-1; D gene uncertain. The CDR3 has 14 residues. V was pared by 4 bases and J by 2 bases, with 11 bases between. Per germline, CDR1 SGHVS and CDR2 FQNEAQ. DNA for the CDR3: TGTGCCAGCAGCTCTAGCCCCGTAAACACTGAAGCTTTCTTT. This sequence encodes CASSSSPVNTEAFF.

The gene calls are TRBV6-2 or TRBV6-3 and TRBJ2-2; 9 bases are a match to TRBD2. This CDR3 has 15 residues. Germline CDR1 MNHEY, CDR2 SVGEGT. V lost 5 bases to trimming and J lost 6 bases; unmatched junction nucleotides: 7. DNA of the CDR3: TGTGCCAGCAGTCAGCTAGCGGGAAGCGCCGGGGAGCTGTTTTTT. The encoded protein is CASSQLAGSAGELFF.

The V gene is TRBV5-4, the J gene TRBJ1-1; D is perhaps TRBD1 (5 bases). Germline V lookup: CDR1 SGHNT, CDR2 YYREEE (reference sequence). This CDR3 is built from 13 residues. V lost 5 bases, J lost 5 bases, and 13 bases lay in between. CDR3 protein: CASRGIGGTEAFF. DNA of the CDR3: TGTGCCAGCAGAGGAATCGGGGGAACTGAAGCTTTCTTT.

Notes on this clone: At one end, the junction sequence differs from germline, possibly due to a read error. CDR3 sequence reads: CASTYSPGQDQESQYF. DNA of the CDR3: TGTGCCAGCACCTACTCCCCGGGACAGGATCAAGAGTCCCAGTACTTC. V gene TRBV6-6 combines with J gene TRBJ2-5, with 8 bases that match TRBD1. This CDR3 spans 16 amino acids. Germline assignment: CDR1 MNHNY and CDR2 SVGAGI (reference sequence).

CDR3 DNA sequence: TGTGCCAGCAGTTATAGCGGGGGGAATCAAGAGACCCAGTACTTC. It encodes CASSYSGGNQETQYF. This sequence joins TRBV6-5 and TRBJ2-5, with 10 positions matching TRBD2. V dropped 3 bases and J dropped 2; count of bases not matched to a gene: 3. Germline lookup yields CDR1 MNHEY and CDR2 SVGAGI. This CDR3 has 15 residues.

This clone was seen more than once but under ten times. This rearrangement joins TRBV6-5 to TRBJ1-5; no firm D call. V shed 10 bases and J shed 3 bases, with 13 bases lying between them. CDR3 length: 13 residues. Looked up from germline, CDR1 is MNHEY and CDR2 is SVGAGI. The CDR3 coding sequence is TGTGCCACCTCAGAAGACAACAATCAGCCCCAGCATTTT. It specifies CATSEDNNQPQHF.

The CDR3 nucleotides read TGTGCCAGCAGCTTATACAGGGGGAACGAGCAGTACTTC. This codes for CASSLYRGNEQYF. The rearrangement joins TRBV11-3 to TRBJ2-7, with TRBD1 matching over 8 bases. Germline V gives CDR1 SGHNT, CDR2 YENEEA. J was trimmed by 5 bases and V by 2 bases; bases with no gene match: 2. CDR3 size: 13 residues.

The J gene is TRBJ1-1, the V gene TRBV28; D not resolved. The CDR3 spans 12 residues. The germline V and J ends were trimmed by 3 bases and 7 bases, with 9 bases remaining between them. Germline CDR1 and CDR2: MDHEN and SYDVKM. The CDR3 spells CASSFRRGEAFF. In DNA form, the CDR3 reads TGTGCCAGCAGTTTTAGAAGAGGTGAAGCTTTCTTT.

The V and J genes are TRBV3-1 (or the pseudogene TRBV3-2) and TRBJ2-5; D remains unclear. The CDR3 length is 15 residues. Germline lookup yields CDR1 LGHDT and CDR2 YNNKEL (reference sequence). V was trimmed by 4 bases and J by 3 bases, leaving 15 bases between them. The CDR3 DNA reads TGTGCCAGCAGCCCCTCCTACTCACAGAAAGAGACCCAGTACTTC. It codes for CASSPSYSQKETQYF.

This chain uses TRBV6-5 with TRBJ1-2; 8 bases fit TRBD1. V shed 2 bases, J shed 2 bases, and the junction held 1 base outside the gene matches. The CDR3 loop spans 14 amino acids. Germline CDR1 reads MNHEY; CDR2 reads SVGAGI. In DNA form, the CDR3 reads TGTGCCAGCAGTTACCAGGGGGCCAACTATGGCTACACCTTC. Amino acid sequence: CASSYQGANYGYTF.

V gene TRBV5-1 combines with J gene TRBJ2-5; TRBD2 matches at 7 bases. V dropped 3 bases and J dropped 2; count of bases not matched to a gene: 4. Germline lookup yields CDR1 SGHRS and CDR2 YFSETQ. The CDR3 has 14 amino acids. The CDR3 DNA sequence: TGCGCCAGCAGCTCTGAGCGGGGTCAAGAGACCCAGTACTTC. This encodes CASSSERGQETQYF.

The gene calls are TRBV9 and TRBJ1-1, with D tentatively TRBD1 (6 bases). The germline V gene encodes CDR1 SGDLS and CDR2 YYNGEE. Trimming shortened V by 2 bases and J by 0 bases, and 20 bases separated the two germline ends. This CDR3 has 18 amino acids. CDR3 sequence (DNA): TGTGCCAGCAGCGTCGTAGCCCCCCTCGGGGGGCTGAACACTGAAGCTTTCTTT. Translation: CASSVVAPLGGLNTEAFF. Supplemented by reference TRBV9 and TRBJ1-1, the full variable domain reads DSGVTQTPKHLITATGQRVTLRCSPRSGDLSVYWYQQSLDQGLQFLIQYYNGEERAKGNILERFSAQQFPDLHSELNLSSLELGDSALYFCASSVVAPLGGLNTEAFFGQGTRLTVV.

The V gene is TRBV7-3, the J gene TRBJ1-5; D is perhaps TRBD1 (5 bases). In germline, CDR1 is SGHTA, CDR2 FQGTGA. The CDR3 sequence is 16 residues long. V was pared by 0 bases and J by 8 bases, with 17 bases between. The CDR3 DNA is TGTGCCAGCAGCTTAACACGAACTGTTGGGGGGGAGCCCCAGCATTTT. Translation gives CASSLTRTVGGEPQHF.

The rearrangement joins TRBV27 to TRBJ2-3; 7 nucleotides agree with TRBD1. The trim removed 4 bases at V and 3 bases at J, leaving 7 bases unmatched. The germline gives CDR1 MNHEY, CDR2 SMNVEV (reference sequence). This CDR3 is built from 15 residues. The CDR3 DNA sequence: TGTGCCAGCAGTTGGAGGACAGGTGGGACAGATACGCAGTATTTT. Translation: CASSWRTGGTDTQYF.

This clone was recorded a few times. V gene TRBV7-9 combines with J gene TRBJ2-1, with 7 bases aligning to TRBD2. Losses at the gene ends were 0 bases for V and 1 base for J; bases not matched to a gene: 6. Germline CDR1 is SEHNR and CDR2 is FQNEAQ (reference sequence). This CDR3 region has 17 residues. In DNA form, the CDR3 reads TGTGCCAGCAGCTTAGCGCACGAGCGGGGATCCTACAATGAGCAGTTCTTC. As protein: CASSLAHERGSYNEQFF.

The chain combines TRBV2 with TRBJ2-1; perhaps TRBD2 as D (6 bases). Trimming removed 9 bases at V and 4 bases at J, with 13 bases between. The germline V gene encodes CDR1 SNHLY and CDR2 FYNNEI. This CDR3 has 13 amino acids. The CDR3 nucleotides read TGTGCCAGTTTAAGGGAGGCGTACAATGAGCAGTTCTTC. Translated, it gives CASLREAYNEQFF. Full variable domain (rest looked up from reference TRBV2 and TRBJ2-1): EPEVTQTPSHQVTQMGQEVILRCVPISNHLYFYWYRQILGQKVEFLVSFYNNEISEKSEIFDDQFSVERPDGSNFTLKIRSTKLEDSAMYFCASLREAYNEQFFGPGTRLTVL.

The chain has TRBV9 and TRBJ2-2; TRBD2 matches 10 bases. The CDR3 sequence is 19 residues long. CDR1 is SGDLS and CDR2 is YYNGEE in the germline V gene. V was pared by 3 bases and J by 3 bases, with 14 bases of the junction left unmatched. In DNA, the CDR3 is TGTGCCAGCAGCGCAAGATGGGGTAGCGGGAGGCCCGACACCGGGGAGCTGTTTTTT. Translating gives CASSARWGSGRPDTGELFF.

The chain carries TRBV19 and TRBJ1-5; D gene ambiguous. Germline V gives CDR1 LNHDA, CDR2 SQIVND (reference sequence). The V gene lost 6 bases and the J gene lost 3 bases, with 21 bases spanning the gap. CDR3 length: 17 amino acids. DNA of the CDR3: TGTGCCAGTAGCCGCCTTACGGGTTCAATAGCCAATCAGCCCCAGCATTTT. Amino acid sequence: CASSRLTGSIANQPQHF. Based on the CDR3 plus reference TRBV19 and TRBJ1-5, the full variable domain is DGGITQSPKYLFRKEGQNVTLSCEQNLNHDAMYWYRQDPGQGLRLIYYSQIVNDFQKGDIAEGYSVSREKKESFPLTVTSAQKNPTAFYLCASSRLTGSIANQPQHFGDGTRLSIL.

The genes are TRBV5-6 and TRBJ1-2, with 9 bases aligning to TRBD1. The junction had 9 bases not matched to a gene; V was cut back by 2 bases and J by 4 bases. CDR3 length equals 16 residues. Germline loops: CDR1 SGHDT, CDR2 YYEEEE. The CDR3 region is CASSFGLGTGRYGYTF. The CDR3 region has the DNA TGTGCCAGCAGCTTCGGACTAGGGACAGGGCGCTATGGCTACACCTTC.

J is TRBJ2-1 and V is TRBV13; tentative D call: TRBD2 (6 bases). Germline lookup yields CDR1 PRHDT and CDR2 FYEKMQ (reference sequence). The CDR3 loop spans 18 amino acids. V was trimmed by 5 bases and J by 1 base, leaving 21 bases between them. CDR3 in amino acids: CASSLLQIGGKSYNEQFF. CDR3 sequence (DNA): TGTGCCAGCAGCCTCCTGCAAATCGGCGGGAAATCCTACAATGAGCAGTTCTTC.

The J gene is TRBJ1-4, the V gene TRBV28; a possible D gene is TRBD1 (6 bases). The CDR3 loop spans 14 amino acids. Trimming left V 4 bases short and J 8 bases short, with 14 bases between. The V gene's germline CDR1 is MDHEN and CDR2 SYDVKM. In DNA form, the CDR3 reads TGTGCCAGCAGTTACCCAGGGGAAGGCGAAAAACTGTTTTTT. This translates into CASSYPGEGEKLFF.

The chain employs TRBV19 and TRBJ2-7, with TRBD2 matching 13 bases. Germline values: CDR1 LNHDA, CDR2 SQIVND (reference sequence). V shed 4 bases, J shed 2 bases, and the junction held 2 bases outside the gene matches. The CDR3 runs 15 residues. The DNA for the CDR3 is TGTGCCAGTAGTACAACTAGCGGGGGGGCCTACGAGCAGTACTTC. It codes for CASSTTSGGAYEQYF.

This clone came up once. The DNA for the CDR3 is TGTGCCAGCAGGGAACAGGGGGCATTCACTGAAGCTTTCTTT. It translates to CASREQGAFTEAFF. This chain connects TRBV7-2 to TRBJ1-1; 9 bases are a match to TRBD1. This CDR3 spans 14 amino acids. The V segment lost 6 bases and the J segment 4 bases; nucleotides outside the gene matches: 6. Per germline, CDR1 SGHTA and CDR2 FQGNSA.

The gene calls are TRBV18 and TRBJ2-7; maybe TRBD1 (6 bases). In germline, CDR1 is KGHSH, CDR2 LQKENI. V was trimmed by 3 bases and J by 5 bases, leaving 8 bases between them. There are 12 residues in the CDR3. CDR3 DNA sequence: TGTGCCAGCTCACCGGGACAAAACGAGCAGTACTTC. Translated, it gives CASSPGQNEQYF.

The chain has TRBV7-9 and TRBJ2-7, with D possibly being TRBD1 (6 bases). V was shortened by 5 bases and J by 3 bases, with 14 bases between the two germline ends. Germline loops: CDR1 SEHNR, CDR2 FQNEAQ (reference sequence). The CDR3 has 14 residues. The CDR3: CASSLQGIVYEQYF. The CDR3, as DNA: TGTGCCAGCAGCCTACAGGGTATTGTCTACGAGCAGTACTTC.

V is TRBV28 and J is TRBJ1-1, with 7 bases matching TRBD1. Losses at the gene ends were 5 bases for V and 3 bases for J; bases not matched to a gene: 6. Germline CDR1 is MDHEN and CDR2 is SYDVKM. This CDR3 is built from 14 residues. In DNA form, the CDR3 reads TGTGCCAGCAGTCGACAGGACAGGTACACTGAAGCTTTCTTT. It yields the protein CASSRQDRYTEAFF.